In this sample, the clone carrying this T cell receptor (beta chain) turned up a few times. These data come from a study of blood T cell repertoires in COVID-19. About the research overall: T cells, B-cell-depleted T cells, or PBMCs supplied cDNA or gDNA.

Authors' analysis steps: Quantification of nucleated cells was approximated via reference gene primer amplification. TCRdb keeps only in-frame clones here, not all; method: immunoSEQ multiplex PCR. That table supplies the V and J calls and clone size; D and trimming were determined from the DNA. The sample records fewer than 200,000 clones, 60% to 80% being singletons. Self-reported history from a screening survey and questionnaire set each donor's cohort. Sequences were obtained from PBMCs or T cells enriched from blood (not recorded which). The TCR was taken from a woman aged 45-60 years who had recovered from COVID-19.

The CDR3 protein is CASRGMTVSNYGYTF. The DNA of the CDR3 is TGTGCCAGCAGGGGAATGACAGTCAGTAACTATGGCTACACCTTC. The rearrangement joins TRBV27 to TRBJ1-2; weak D call: TRBD1 (5 bases). The ends were cut back, 6 bases at V and 1 base at J, with 15 bases in the middle. The CDR3 covers 15 residues. Per germline, CDR1 MNHEY and CDR2 SMNVEV (reference sequence).